The subject of this entry is one T cell receptor (beta chain). As yet, its antigen is unknown. CDR1 SNHLY and CDR2 FYNNEI come from the germline V gene. This CDR3 has 15 residues. The V end lost 3 bases, the J end lost 2 bases, and 11 bases lay between the germline ends. These data belong to a study of shared clonotypes between healthy human individuals. Whole-study findings and limits: Generation probability values for non-shared clonotypes were lower than those for clonotypes shared by all four donors. Estimated clonotype richness was generally higher in naive than memory subsets.

For each subset, genomic DNA was distributed in equal portions over several immunoSEQ plates. The data were produced by immunoSEQ multiplex PCR, yet TCRdb's version contains in-frame clones alone and is incomplete. The sample lists hundreds of thousands of clones, approximately 97% seen once, with 0.045% to 0.06% in the top ten. Sequencing was done on a sample of naive CD4+ T cells sorted from blood. Subset specified: CD45RA+ positively selected. V usage is TRBV2 and J usage is TRBJ1-5; a weak D match, TRBD1 (6 bases). The sequence derives from a woman aged 25-40 years in good health. This chain's CDR3 is CASSDAGGGNQPQHF. DNA of the CDR3: TGTGCCAGCAGTGACGCGGGGGGCGGCAATCAGCCCCAGCATTTT.